This passage covers 20 T cell receptor beta chains from one sample sequenced in a study of vaccination and CD4 T cells after COVID-19. Once obtained from cultured CD4+ T cells, the DNA was sequenced using the Oncomine TCR Beta short-read assay. TCRdb re-derived calls from the PCR reads in MiXCR, one entry per CDR3 protein. Of more than 10,000 distinct CDR3 sequences listed, roughly 30% were seen once; the top ten hold about 13%. Treatment indicated: roughly 10-day PBMC culture with coronavirus spike peptide pools or control peptides (ViraFEST assay). No cognate antigen is known for these TCRs. This specimen was CD4+ T cells from blood, cultured in vitro, taken after SARS-CoV-2 vaccination. These receptors were obtained from a human donor who had recovered from COVID-19.

This clonotype has only a few counts. V and J are TRBV5-4 and TRBJ2-1; 8 bases are a match to TRBD1. CDR3 length: 15 amino acids. Germline CDR1 reads SGHNT; CDR2 reads YYREEE (reference sequence). J gave up 10 bases and V 4 bases, and 13 bases lay outside the gene matches. DNA of the CDR3: TGTGCCAGCAGCCCTACCCCCGGACAGGGCGGCGAGCAGTTCTTC. This gives the protein CASSPTPGQGGEQFF.

This clonotype was recorded a few times. This chain links TRBV15 with TRBJ1-5; no firm D call. Trimming removed 5 bases from V and 0 bases from J, with 11 bases in between. CDR1 is LNHNV and CDR2 is YYDKDF in the germline V gene (reference sequence). The CDR3 is 15 residues long. This CDR3 is CATSLPWDSNQPQHF. CDR3 bases: TGTGCCACCAGCCTACCGTGGGATAGCAATCAGCCCCAGCATTTT.

This clonotype has a handful of counts. The chain employs TRBV28 and TRBJ1-3; D gene ambiguous. V lost 2 bases, J lost 0 bases, and 11 bases lay in between. The CDR3 is 16 residues long. Germline CDR1 MDHEN, CDR2 SYDVKM. The CDR3 is CASSLPGTNSGNTIYF. The CDR3 bases are TGTGCCAGCAGTTTACCGGGAACCAACTCTGGAAACACCATATATTTT.

The chain carries TRBV24-1 and TRBJ2-3; 7 bases are shared with TRBD2. Germline V CDR1 and CDR2: KGHDR, SFDVKD. The CDR3 spans 16 residues. V lost 3 bases to trimming and J lost 2 bases; unmatched junction nucleotides: 7. CDR3 coding DNA: TGTGCCACCAGTGATCCCGCCCTAGCGGTCACAGATACGCAGTATTTT. This gives the protein CATSDPALAVTDTQYF.

Concerning this clonotype itself: At one end the junction does not follow the germline gene, possibly because of a read error. The DNA for the CDR3 is TGTACCAGCAGCTTAGGGGCAGGGGGTGAGCCCCAGCATTTT. Translation: CTSSLGAGGEPQHF. This chain links TRBV7-6 with TRBJ1-5, with TRBD1 identical over 7 bases. This CDR3 contains 14 residues. Germline lookup yields CDR1 SGHVS and CDR2 FNYEAQ.

The chain recombines TRBV6-1 with TRBJ2-5; TRBD2 matches at 15 bases. V dropped 7 bases and J dropped 7; count of bases not matched to a gene: 16. There are 18 residues in the CDR3. From germline, CDR1 is MNHNS and CDR2 SASEGT. As DNA, the CDR3 is TGTGCCAGCACTCATCCCGGGACTAGCGGGAGGACCCGGGGGACCCAGTACTTC. Translation: CASTHPGTSGRTRGTQYF.

About this clonotype: A read error is likely, as this CDR3 ends without the conserved phenylalanine or tryptophan. The chain has TRBV20-1 and TRBJ1-2; D gene ambiguous. Per the germline V gene, CDR1 is DFQATT and CDR2 is SNEGSKA (reference sequence). The CDR3 loop spans 10 amino acids. The V and J ends lost 8 bases and 3 bases respectively, with 7 bases between them. This CDR3 is CSSFHYGYTY. In DNA, the CDR3 is TGCAGTTCCTTTCACTATGGCTACACCTAC.

Details on this clonotype: Given the absence of the conserved phenylalanine or tryptophan at the CDR3 end, a read error is likely. The rearrangement links TRBV6-1 to TRBJ1-2, with a weak D call TRBD1 (5 bases). Germline loops: CDR1 MNHNS, CDR2 SASEGT. The V end was cut by 5 bases, the J end by 6 bases, with 22 bases between. The CDR3 extends over 16 amino acids. CDR3 sequence: CASSPGGVLGSDGYTS. The CDR3 nucleotides are TGTGCCAGCAGTCCGGGGGGGGTTCTCGGTTCGGATGGCTACACCTCC.

This clonotype was detected only a few times. V usage is TRBV19 and J usage is TRBJ2-1; D is perhaps TRBD1 (5 bases). The ends were cut back, 6 bases at V and 10 bases at J, with 16 bases in the middle. This CDR3 is 13 amino acids long. Germline values: CDR1 LNHDA, CDR2 SQIVND (reference sequence). The CDR3 bases are TGTGCCAGTAGGGTGACAGCCGTACAAGAGCAGTTCTTC. Translation: CASRVTAVQEQFF.

This chain uses TRBV19 with TRBJ2-5; 7 bases fit TRBD1. CDR3 length equals 15 residues. After removal of 2 bases from V and 9 bases from J, the junction contained 12 bases not matched to a gene. Germline CDR1 reads LNHDA; CDR2 reads SQIVND (reference sequence). Here the CDR3 reads CASSITQGSQAAQYF. The CDR3 coding sequence is TGTGCCAGTAGTATAACACAGGGGTCTCAGGCGGCCCAGTACTTC. Based on the CDR3 plus reference TRBV19 and TRBJ2-5, the full variable domain is DGGITQSPKYLFRKEGQNVTLSCEQNLNHDAMYWYRQDPGQGLRLIYYSQIVNDFQKGDIAEGYSVSREKKESFPLTVTSAQKNPTAFYLCASSITQGSQAAQYFGPGTRLLVL.

The chain couples TRBV28 to TRBJ1-1; no clear D. Germline values: CDR1 MDHEN, CDR2 SYDVKM. The germline V and J ends were trimmed by 5 bases and 4 bases, with 8 bases remaining between them. The CDR3 covers 12 residues. The CDR3 DNA is TGTGCCAGCAGTCCCCCGGGCACTGAAGCTTTCTTT. Encoded protein: CASSPPGTEAFF.

This clonotype was seen only once. The chain's CDR3 is CASSSRTNTIYNEQFF. The CDR3 bases are TGCGCCAGCAGCTCAAGGACGAACACGATCTACAATGAGCAGTTCTTC. This chain uses TRBV5-1 with TRBJ2-1; D unresolved. V lost 3 bases, J lost 3 bases, and 16 bases lay in between. CDR3 length equals 16 residues. From germline, CDR1 is SGHRS and CDR2 YFSETQ.

This clonotype was picked up a small number of times. This chain links TRBV20-1 with TRBJ2-7, with TRBD2 matching 7 bases. V lost 4 bases to trimming and J lost 3 bases; unmatched junction nucleotides: 3. This CDR3 has 12 residues. The V gene's germline CDR1 is DFQATT and CDR2 SNEGSKA (reference sequence). As DNA, the CDR3 is TGCAGTGCTAACCGGGACTACTACGAGCAGTACTTC. Amino acid sequence: CSANRDYYEQYF.

The genes are TRBV6-2 or TRBV6-3 and TRBJ1-5; a weak D match, TRBD1 (5 bases). Germline CDR1 is MNHEY and CDR2 is SVGEGT. The CDR3 has 15 residues. V was clipped by 4 bases and J by 6 bases, with 16 bases between them. The CDR3 bases are TGTGCCAGCAGTTGGGGAGGGGCTATTGTTCAGCCCCAGCATTTT. The encoded protein is CASSWGGAIVQPQHF.

This clonotype was observed a few times. V gene TRBV20-1 combines with J gene TRBJ2-6, with 8 nucleotides matching TRBD1. This CDR3 is 15 amino acids long. Germline assignment: CDR1 DFQATT and CDR2 SNEGSKA (reference sequence). V was clipped by 4 bases and J by 0 bases; unmatched bases: 2. CDR3 region: CSATTGGSGANVLTF. In DNA form, the CDR3 reads TGCAGTGCTACCACAGGGGGCTCTGGGGCCAACGTCCTGACTTTC.

This sequence joins TRBV4-2 and TRBJ1-1, with 9 bases that match TRBD1. The CDR3 is 15 amino acids. V lost 0 bases, J lost 9 bases, and 8 bases stayed unmatched. From germline, CDR1 is LGHNA and CDR2 YNFKEQ. The CDR3 sequence: CASSQDWDRDRKAFF. The DNA of the CDR3 is TGTGCCAGCAGCCAAGATTGGGACAGGGATAGAAAAGCTTTCTTT.

This clonotype was picked up a small number of times. The chain is built from TRBV2 and TRBJ1-5; D gene unclear. CDR1 is SNHLY and CDR2 is FYNNEI in the germline V gene. The CDR3 is 14 amino acids. V was trimmed by 8 bases and J by 6 bases, leaving 17 bases between them. The DNA of the CDR3 is TGTGCCAGCTCTCTTCTGGCCTCGGGTCAGCCCCAGCATTTT. Its translation is CASSLLASGQPQHF.

This sequence joins TRBV5-1 and TRBJ1-2, with D perhaps matching TRBD1 (5 bases). The CDR3 runs 13 residues. V was pared by 3 bases and J by 8 bases, with 14 bases between. Germline values: CDR1 SGHRS, CDR2 YFSETQ. DNA of the CDR3: TGCGCCAGCAGCTCTGGGGCCAGGGACGGCTACACCTTC. Its translation is CASSSGARDGYTF.

In this sample, this clonotype is medium-sized. The chain recombines TRBV7-2 with TRBJ2-3; D is ambiguous. Germline assignment: CDR1 SGHTA and CDR2 FQGNSA. There are 16 residues in the CDR3. Trimming took 0 bases from V and 4 from J, leaving 14 bases between them. CDR3 residues: CASSLARARSADTQYF. CDR3 sequence (DNA): TGTGCCAGCAGCTTAGCCCGGGCTAGAAGTGCAGATACGCAGTATTTT. The full variable domain, rest sourced from reference TRBV7-2 and TRBJ2-3, is GAGVSQSPSNKVTEKGKDVELRCDPISGHTALYWYRQSLGQGLEFLIYFQGNSAPDKSGLPSDRFSAERTGGSVSTLTIQRTQQEDSAVYLCASSLARARSADTQYFGPGTRLTVL.

In nucleotides, the CDR3 is TGTGCCACCTCTTTATCCAGGGGAGTGAGGGAGACCCAGTACTTC. The encoded protein is CATSLSRGVRETQYF. The chain links TRBV12-3 or TRBV12-4 to TRBJ2-5; the D gene is possibly TRBD1 (6 bases). The CDR3 has 15 residues. The germline V and J ends were trimmed by 10 bases and 5 bases, with 23 bases remaining between them.